The 17 T cell receptor beta chains reported below all come from one sample, sequenced in a study of cytomegalovirus exposure and HLA in healthy donors. Both 60 Vbeta primers and 13 Jbeta primers went into the PCR. The table came from immunoSEQ multiplex PCR; TCRdb's copy has only in-frame clones and leaves some out. The repertoire holds roughly 140,000 clones, with around 77% as singletons. Sequenced material: PBMCs. These receptors came from a woman aged 35 to 49 in good health and CMV-seropositive.

V and J are TRBV18 and TRBJ2-5; D ambiguous. Germline CDR1 is KGHSH and CDR2 is LQKENI. The CDR3 is 14 residues long. The V end lost 3 bases, the J end lost 3 bases, and 11 bases lay between the germline ends. For the CDR3, the DNA is TGTGCCAGCTCACCGGGTGCGACTGAAGAGACCCAGTACTTC. This sequence encodes CASSPGATEETQYF. The whole variable domain, filled in from reference TRBV18 and TRBJ2-5, reads NAGVMQNPRHLVRRRGQEARLRCSPMKGHSHVYWYRQLPEEGLKFMVYLQKENIIDESGMPKERFSAEFPKEGPSILRIQQVVRGDSAAYFCASSPGATEETQYFGPGTRLLVL.

The gene calls are TRBV5-4 and TRBJ1-2; D gene uncertain. Deletions cut 2 bases from V and 0 bases from J, with 8 bases between. This CDR3 is built from 14 residues. Germline loops: CDR1 SGHNT, CDR2 YYREEE (reference sequence). The CDR3: CASSFQVTNYGYTF. The CDR3 DNA is TGTGCCAGCAGCTTTCAGGTGACTAACTATGGCTACACCTTC. Full variable domain (remainder filled in from reference TRBV5-4 and TRBJ1-2): ETGVTQSPTHLIKTRGQQVTLRCSSQSGHNTVSWYQQALGQGPQFIFQYYREEENGRGNFPPRFSGLQFPNYSSELNVNALELDDSALYLCASSFQVTNYGYTFGSGTRLTVV.

The CDR3 coding sequence is TGTGCCAGCAGTACCCGGACTAGCGGGGGGGCGAACACCGGGGAGCTGTTTTTT. Translated: CASSTRTSGGANTGELFF. The chain uses TRBV28 and TRBJ2-2, with 15 bases lining up with TRBD2. The V gene end was trimmed by 5 bases and the J gene end by 0 bases; junction bases not matched to a gene: 4. CDR1 is MDHEN and CDR2 is SYDVKM in the germline V gene. The CDR3 covers 18 residues.

This clone turned up a few times. The V gene is TRBV5-6, the J gene TRBJ2-7; 9 bases match TRBD2. V shed 4 bases, J shed 3 bases, and the junction held 11 bases outside the gene matches. The length of the CDR3 is 16 residues. Germline loops: CDR1 SGHDT, CDR2 YYEEEE. Here the CDR3 reads CASSRRRGGGVYEQYF. The CDR3 DNA reads TGTGCCAGCAGCAGGAGGCGGGGGGGTGGTGTCTACGAGCAGTACTTC.

V usage is TRBV9 and J usage is TRBJ1-6; a weak D match, TRBD1 (6 bases). This CDR3 has 13 amino acids. Germline V gives CDR1 SGDLS, CDR2 YYNGEE. The V gene lost 3 bases and the J gene lost 6 bases, with 7 bases spanning the gap. DNA of the CDR3: TGTGCCAGCAGCGAAGGGGGTAATTCACCCCTCCACTTT. This gives the protein CASSEGGNSPLHF.

This clone was detected only once. The V and J genes are TRBV2 and TRBJ1-4; perhaps TRBD1 as D (5 bases). Trimming took 3 bases from V and 5 from J, leaving 10 bases between them. CDR1 SNHLY and CDR2 FYNNEI come from the germline V gene. The CDR3 covers 14 residues. The CDR3 DNA reads as TGTGCCAGCAGTGACAGGACATCCAATGAAAAACTGTTTTTT. Encoded protein: CASSDRTSNEKLFF.

The V call is TRBV7-9, the J call TRBJ1-2, with D tentatively TRBD1 (6 bases). Germline V lookup: CDR1 SEHNR, CDR2 FQNEAQ (reference sequence). V was shortened by 5 bases and J by 8 bases, with 15 bases between the two germline ends. The CDR3 extends over 13 amino acids. The CDR3 region is CASSVGTTGGYTF. As DNA, the CDR3 is TGTGCCAGCAGCGTCGGGACAACGGGCGGCTACACCTTC.

As DNA, the CDR3 is TGTGCCAGCAGAGACAGGGGTTTCTATGGCTACACCTTC. Amino acids: CASRDRGFYGYTF. This chain joins TRBV6-5 and TRBJ1-2; 8 bases align to TRBD1. V trimming: 6 bases; J trimming: 4 bases; junction bases outside the gene matches: 4. Looked up from germline, CDR1 is MNHEY and CDR2 is SVGAGI. This CDR3 region has 13 residues.

The chain carries TRBV2 and TRBJ2-5; TRBD2 matches at 10 bases. The V and J ends lost 7 bases and 5 bases, in that order; junction bases with no gene match: 4. Germline assignment: CDR1 SNHLY and CDR2 FYNNEI. The CDR3 has 13 residues. CDR3 coding DNA: TGTGCCAGCAACCTAGCGGGGGTTGAGACCCAGTACTTC. This encodes CASNLAGVETQYF.

V gene TRBV19 combines with J gene TRBJ2-2; maybe TRBD2 (6 bases). The CDR3 is 14 amino acids. V gave up 6 bases and J gave up 4 bases, with 12 bases separating them. The germline V gene has CDR1 LNHDA and CDR2 SQIVND (reference sequence). The CDR3 DNA follows: TGTGCCAGTAGATCGGTGGGGGGCACCGGGGAGCTGTTTTTT. It translates to CASRSVGGTGELFF.

This clone has a handful of counts. This rearrangement joins TRBV6-5 to TRBJ1-4, with D possibly matching TRBD1 (5 bases). CDR1 and CDR2 from the germline V gene are MNHEY and SVGAGI. This CDR3 is 12 amino acids long. Trimming left V 5 bases short and J 10 bases short, with 11 bases between. The CDR3 sequence is CASSPPQGKLFF. Here the CDR3 DNA reads TGTGCCAGCAGTCCCCCCCAGGGAAAACTGTTTTTT.

This clone was observed a single time. This chain joins TRBV5-4 and TRBJ1-1; D gene uncertain. The germline V and J ends were trimmed by 0 bases and 1 base, with 10 bases remaining between them. CDR1 is SGHNT, CDR2 YYREEE, per germline (reference sequence). The CDR3 covers 15 residues. In DNA form, the CDR3 reads TGTGCCAGCAGCTTGGCAAGAGACTGGAACACTGAAGCTTTCTTT. Its protein is CASSLARDWNTEAFF. Using reference TRBV5-4 and TRBJ1-1 for the parts outside the CDR3, the full variable domain is ETGVTQSPTHLIKTRGQQVTLRCSSQSGHNTVSWYQQALGQGPQFIFQYYREEENGRGNFPPRFSGLQFPNYSSELNVNALELDDSALYLCASSLARDWNTEAFFGQGTRLTVV.

Points on this clone: A read error may account for a junction end that differs from germline. This chain links TRBV7-9 with TRBJ2-7, with a tentative D call TRBD2 (5 bases). This CDR3 spans 13 amino acids. The germline V gene has CDR1 SEHNR and CDR2 FQNEAQ (reference sequence). The CDR3 bases are TGTTCCAGCGGTGGCCACAGCTCCTACGAGCAGTACTTC. It yields the protein CSSGGHSSYEQYF.

The V and J genes are TRBV7-9 and TRBJ2-7; maybe TRBD2 (6 bases). The CDR3 is made up of 14 amino acids. Germline V gene lookup returns CDR1 SEHNR and CDR2 FQNEAQ (reference sequence). The germline V and J ends were trimmed by 4 bases and 2 bases, with 12 bases remaining between them. For the CDR3, the DNA is TGTGCCAGCAGCTCGCGGGACCTTACCTACGAGCAGTACTTC. Protein product: CASSSRDLTYEQYF.

The chain employs TRBV10-2 and TRBJ1-1; 11 bases align to TRBD1. Germline V lookup: CDR1 WSHSY, CDR2 SAAADI. V was pared by 6 bases and J by 4 bases, with 7 bases of the junction left unmatched. This CDR3 contains 15 residues. CDR3 region: CASRLLGQGGTEAFF. The CDR3 coding sequence is TGCGCCAGCAGGTTACTGGGACAGGGGGGCACTGAAGCTTTCTTT.

This clone was picked up a small number of times. The V and J genes are TRBV6-5 and TRBJ1-5; D is unclear. CDR1 and CDR2 (germline): MNHEY, SVGAGI. Trimming shortened V by 6 bases and J by 0 bases, and 3 bases separated the two germline ends. The CDR3 has 12 residues. The CDR3 nucleotides are TGTGCCAGCAGCAATAGCAATCAGCCCCAGCATTTT. Translated, it gives CASSNSNQPQHF.

This chain links TRBV10-3 with TRBJ1-1; D unresolved. Germline V gene sequence: CDR1 ENHRY, CDR2 SYGVKD. Trimming left V 5 bases short and J 0 bases short, with 4 bases between. The CDR3 is made up of 12 amino acids. This CDR3 is CAISSMNTEAFF. CDR3 coding DNA: TGTGCCATCAGTTCCATGAACACTGAAGCTTTCTTT.